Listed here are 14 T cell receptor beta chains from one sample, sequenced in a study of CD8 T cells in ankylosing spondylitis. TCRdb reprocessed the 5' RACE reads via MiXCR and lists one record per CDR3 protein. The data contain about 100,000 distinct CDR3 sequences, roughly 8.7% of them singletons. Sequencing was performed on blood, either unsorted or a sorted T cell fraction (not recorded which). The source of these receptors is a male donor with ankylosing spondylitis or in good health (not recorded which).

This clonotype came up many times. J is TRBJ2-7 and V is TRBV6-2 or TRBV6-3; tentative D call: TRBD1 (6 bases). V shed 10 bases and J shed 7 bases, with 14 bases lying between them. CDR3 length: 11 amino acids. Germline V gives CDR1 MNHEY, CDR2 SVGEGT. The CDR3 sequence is CATRGGQEQYF. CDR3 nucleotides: TGTGCCACCAGAGGGGGTCAAGAGCAGTACTTC.

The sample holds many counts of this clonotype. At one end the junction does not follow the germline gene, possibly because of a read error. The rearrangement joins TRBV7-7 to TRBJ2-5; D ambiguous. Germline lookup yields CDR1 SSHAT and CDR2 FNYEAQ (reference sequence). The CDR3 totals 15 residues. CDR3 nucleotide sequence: TGTGCTAGCAGCTTAGCCTATGGGTACCAAGAGACCCAGTACTTC. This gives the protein CASSLAYGYQETQYF.

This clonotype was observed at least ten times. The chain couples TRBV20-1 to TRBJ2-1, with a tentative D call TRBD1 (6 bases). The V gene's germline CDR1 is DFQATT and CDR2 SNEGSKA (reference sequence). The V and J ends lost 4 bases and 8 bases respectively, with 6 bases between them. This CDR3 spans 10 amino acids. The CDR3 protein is CSAKGDEQFF. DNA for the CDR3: TGCAGTGCTAAGGGGGATGAGCAGTTCTTC.

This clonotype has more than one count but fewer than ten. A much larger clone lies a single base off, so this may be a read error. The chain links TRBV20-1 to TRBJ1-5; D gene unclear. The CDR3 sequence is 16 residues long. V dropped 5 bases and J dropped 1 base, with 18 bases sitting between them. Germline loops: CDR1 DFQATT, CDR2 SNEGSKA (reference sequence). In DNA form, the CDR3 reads TGCAGTGCTGGAGGCGGTACCTTGGGGAGCAATCAGCCCCAGCATTTT. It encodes CSAGGGTLGSNQPQHF.

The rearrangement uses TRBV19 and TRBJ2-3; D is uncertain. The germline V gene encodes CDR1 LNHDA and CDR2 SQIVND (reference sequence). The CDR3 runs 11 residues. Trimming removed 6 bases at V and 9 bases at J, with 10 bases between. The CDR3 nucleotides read TGTGCCAGTAGCGGTCTGGAAACGCAGTATTTT. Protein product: CASSGLETQYF.

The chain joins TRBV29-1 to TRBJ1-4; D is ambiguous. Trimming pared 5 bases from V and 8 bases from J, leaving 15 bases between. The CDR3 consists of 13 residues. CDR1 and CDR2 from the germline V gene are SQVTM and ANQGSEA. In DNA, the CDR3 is TGCAGCGTTTGCGCCAAAGGTGGCGAAAAACTGTTTTTT. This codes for CSVCAKGGEKLFF.

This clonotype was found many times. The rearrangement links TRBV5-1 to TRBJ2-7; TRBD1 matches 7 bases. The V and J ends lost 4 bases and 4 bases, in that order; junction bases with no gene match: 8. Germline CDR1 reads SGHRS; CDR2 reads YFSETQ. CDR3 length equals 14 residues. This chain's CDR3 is CASSHGTAQYEQYF. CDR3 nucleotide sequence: TGCGCCAGCAGCCACGGGACAGCCCAATACGAGCAGTACTTC.

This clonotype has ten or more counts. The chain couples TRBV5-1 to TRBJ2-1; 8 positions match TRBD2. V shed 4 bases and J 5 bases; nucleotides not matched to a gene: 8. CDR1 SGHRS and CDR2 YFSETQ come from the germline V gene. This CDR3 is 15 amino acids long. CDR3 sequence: CASSGGLGVDNEQFF. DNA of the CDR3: TGCGCCAGCAGCGGGGGACTAGGAGTAGACAATGAGCAGTTCTTC.

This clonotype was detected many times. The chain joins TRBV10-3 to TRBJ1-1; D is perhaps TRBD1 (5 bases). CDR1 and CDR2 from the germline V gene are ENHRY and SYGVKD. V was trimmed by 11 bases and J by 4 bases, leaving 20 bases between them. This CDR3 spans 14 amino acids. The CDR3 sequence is CAASGRGLGTEAFF. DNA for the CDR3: TGTGCCGCCTCGGGGAGGGGACTAGGCACTGAAGCTTTCTTT.

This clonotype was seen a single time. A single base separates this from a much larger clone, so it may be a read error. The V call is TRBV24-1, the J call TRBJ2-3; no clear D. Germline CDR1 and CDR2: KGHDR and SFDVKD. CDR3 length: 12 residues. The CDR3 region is CVTSDRLNTQYF. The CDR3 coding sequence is TGTGTCACCAGTGACCGTCTAAATACGCAGTATTTT.

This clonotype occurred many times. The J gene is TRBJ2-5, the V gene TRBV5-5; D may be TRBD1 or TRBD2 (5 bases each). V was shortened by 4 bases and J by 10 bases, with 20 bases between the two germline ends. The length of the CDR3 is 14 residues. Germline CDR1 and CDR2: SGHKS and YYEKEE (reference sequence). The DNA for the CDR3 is TGTGCCAGCAGCCCGGGACCCACCGTGGGGGACCAGTACTTC. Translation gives CASSPGPTVGDQYF.

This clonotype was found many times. In DNA form, the CDR3 reads TGTGCCAGCAGCTTAGGACAGGGTGTGTTTTGGCAGTATTTT. Protein product: CASSLGQGVFWQYF. This chain connects TRBV7-6 to TRBJ2-3; 7 bases match TRBD1. The CDR3 has 14 residues. Trimming at V came to 1 base and at J to 11 bases, leaving 9 bases not matched to a gene. CDR1 is SGHVS and CDR2 is FNYEAQ in the germline V gene.

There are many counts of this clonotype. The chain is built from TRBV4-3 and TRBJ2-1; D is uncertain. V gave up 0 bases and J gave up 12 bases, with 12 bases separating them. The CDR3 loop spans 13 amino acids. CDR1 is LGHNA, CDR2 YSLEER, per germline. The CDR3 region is CASSQDVLTGQFF. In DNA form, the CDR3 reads TGCGCCAGCAGCCAAGATGTTTTAACGGGGCAGTTCTTC.

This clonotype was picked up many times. The CDR3 loop is CSVDNRAGADTQYF. The CDR3 DNA is TGCAGCGTTGACAACAGGGCTGGGGCAGATACGCAGTATTTT. The genes are TRBV29-1 and TRBJ2-3; tentatively, D is TRBD1 (6 bases). Trimming stripped 3 bases from V and 4 bases from J, with 14 bases between. CDR3 length: 14 amino acids. Germline lookup yields CDR1 SQVTM and CDR2 ANQGSEA.